The 20 T cell receptor beta chains given below trace back to one sample, sequenced in a study of T cell repertoires in cytomegalovirus infection. Via MiXCR, TCRdb re-called the reads, giving one row per CDR3 protein. The sample records about half a million distinct CDR3 sequences, more than 30% being singletons. These receptors' targets are unknown. The sample consisted of cultured PBMCs, taken from culture after CMV antigen stimulation. These receptors were collected from a human donor in good health (CMV status not recorded). Some clones in this sample may be carry-over from other donors' samples.

The J gene is TRBJ2-5, the V gene TRBV15, with a possible D match to TRBD1 (5 bases). Trimming removed 5 bases at V and 5 bases at J, with 9 bases between. The CDR3 covers 12 residues. Germline-derived CDR1 and CDR2 are LNHNV and YYDKDF (reference sequence). The CDR3 reads CATSPGLETQYF. The CDR3 bases are TGTGCCACCAGCCCAGGGCTGGAGACCCAGTACTTC.

The V call is TRBV12-3 or TRBV12-4, the J call TRBJ2-7, with 8 nucleotides matching TRBD1. The CDR3 totals 15 residues. V was pared by 4 bases and J by 4 bases, with 9 bases of the junction left unmatched. CDR3 bases: TGTGCCAGCAGTTCTCGGACAGGGCAAGGGTACGAGCAGTACTTC. This gives the protein CASSSRTGQGYEQYF.

The sample holds a few counts of this clonotype. The chain employs TRBV7-6 and TRBJ2-5; tentative D call: TRBD2 (6 bases). The CDR3 sequence is 13 residues long. The germline V and J ends were trimmed by 1 base and 12 bases, with 15 bases remaining between them. CDR1 is SGHVS and CDR2 is FNYEAQ in the germline V gene. For the CDR3, the DNA is TGTGCCAGCAGCTTAGATGAGGACGGGAGCAAGTACTTC. Protein product: CASSLDEDGSKYF.

J is TRBJ2-7 and V is TRBV28; TRBD2 aligns across 9 bases. Germline V gene sequence: CDR1 MDHEN, CDR2 SYDVKM. V lost 7 bases and J lost 4; bases outside the gene matches: 8. This CDR3 spans 14 amino acids. CDR3 DNA sequence: TGTGCCAGCAAGACGGCTAGCGGGATATACGAGCAGTACTTC. Translated, it gives CASKTASGIYEQYF.

This clonotype came up many times. The chain recombines TRBV7-2 with TRBJ1-1; the match to TRBD1 covers 10 bases. From germline, CDR1 is SGHTA and CDR2 FQGNSA. CDR3 size: 15 residues. With 5 bases clipped from V and 1 base from J, the junction kept 4 bases outside the gene matches. Here the CDR3 DNA reads TGTGCCAGCAGCCCCAGGGACAGGGGGAACACTGAAGCTTTCTTT. Protein: CASSPRDRGNTEAFF. Using reference TRBV7-2 and TRBJ1-1 for the parts outside the CDR3, the full variable domain is GAGVSQSPSNKVTEKGKDVELRCDPISGHTALYWYRQSLGQGLEFLIYFQGNSAPDKSGLPSDRFSAERTGGSVSTLTIQRTQQEDSAVYLCASSPRDRGNTEAFFGQGTRLTVV.

The table lists this clonotype with a few counts. The chain has TRBV15 and TRBJ2-1; D is unresolved. Germline CDR1 is LNHNV and CDR2 is YYDKDF (reference sequence). V was trimmed by 5 bases and J by 7 bases, leaving 15 bases between them. The CDR3 loop spans 14 amino acids. The CDR3, as DNA: TGTGCCACCAGCCGATCCTTGACTGCGAATGAGCAGTTCTTC. Translation: CATSRSLTANEQFF.

The chain joins TRBV6-1 to TRBJ1-5; 7 positions agree with TRBD1. There are 15 residues in the CDR3. Losses at the gene ends were 4 bases for V and 6 bases for J; bases not matched to a gene: 9. Germline-derived CDR1 and CDR2 are MNHNS and SASEGT. The CDR3 bases are TGTGCCAGCAGTGTTGACAGGGAATTAAGTCAGCCCCAGCATTTT. It codes for CASSVDRELSQPQHF.

This clonotype was detected a few times. The chain is built from TRBV6-2 or TRBV6-3 and TRBJ2-5; 8 bases map to TRBD1. The CDR3 sequence is 14 residues long. CDR1 and CDR2 from the germline V gene are MNHEY and SVGEGT. The trim removed 6 bases at V and 5 bases at J, leaving 8 bases unmatched. In DNA form, the CDR3 reads TGTGCCAGCAGCCGGACAGGGTTTGGGGAGACCCAGTACTTC. Translation gives CASSRTGFGETQYF.

This clonotype appeared a few times. The chain is built from TRBV19 and TRBJ2-1; D call uncertain. The CDR3 extends over 14 amino acids. V dropped 7 bases and J dropped 2 bases, with 12 bases sitting between them. Germline loops: CDR1 LNHDA, CDR2 SQIVND (reference sequence). DNA for the CDR3: TGTGCCAGTAAAGACCCTGATACCTACAATGAGCAGTTCTTC. Translating it yields CASKDPDTYNEQFF.

CDR3: CASSIVGSHSNQPQHF. CDR3 DNA sequence: TGTGCCAGTAGTATAGTCGGGTCCCATAGCAATCAGCCCCAGCATTTT. The rearrangement links TRBV19 to TRBJ1-5; D unclear. The CDR3 has 16 residues. Germline CDR1 LNHDA, CDR2 SQIVND (reference sequence). The V and J ends lost 1 base and 0 bases respectively, with 10 bases between them.

This clonotype was observed many times. The J gene is TRBJ1-6, the V gene TRBV7-8; 7 bases agree with TRBD1. Looked up from germline, CDR1 is SGHVS and CDR2 is FQNEAQ. With V trimmed by 2 bases and J by 5 bases, 6 bases remained unmatched. CDR3 length equals 16 residues. The CDR3, as DNA: TGTGCCAGCAGCTTACGCGGGGACAGACATAATTCACCCCTCCACTTT. Amino acid sequence: CASSLRGDRHNSPLHF.

The rearrangement links TRBV6-4 to TRBJ1-6, with a tentative D call TRBD1 (6 bases). Trimming cost V 6 bases and J 7 bases, with 13 bases left between them. Germline lookup yields CDR1 MRHNA and CDR2 SNTAGT. The CDR3 contains 14 residues. CDR3 DNA: TGTGCCAGCAGAGACACAGGGTTGAATTCACCCCTCCACTTT. Protein product: CASRDTGLNSPLHF.

The chain couples TRBV11-3 to TRBJ1-1, with a tentative D call TRBD1 (5 bases). Germline lookup yields CDR1 SGHNT and CDR2 YENEEA. Trimming shortened V by 4 bases and J by 4 bases, and 13 bases separated the two germline ends. This CDR3 region has 14 residues. CDR3 residues: CASSSQGFSTEAFF. For the CDR3, the DNA is TGTGCCAGCAGCTCCCAGGGATTTAGCACTGAAGCTTTCTTT.

This clonotype was recorded many times. The rearrangement uses TRBV7-2 and TRBJ2-3, with D perhaps matching TRBD2 (5 bases). The ends were cut back, 0 bases at V and 4 bases at J, with 11 bases in the middle. The CDR3 sequence is 15 residues long. Germline V gene lookup returns CDR1 SGHTA and CDR2 FQGNSA. DNA for the CDR3: TGTGCCAGCAGCTTAGCGGGAGAGAAGGCAGATACGCAGTATTTT. It codes for CASSLAGEKADTQYF.

This clonotype was detected only a few times. This chain connects TRBV20-1 to TRBJ2-5, with 11 bases lining up with TRBD2. V was pared by 3 bases and J by 5 bases, with 8 bases of the junction left unmatched. Germline loops: CDR1 DFQATT, CDR2 SNEGSKA (reference sequence). This CDR3 has 15 amino acids. The CDR3 sequence is CSARPTSGSDETQYF. CDR3 sequence (DNA): TGCAGTGCTAGGCCCACTAGCGGGAGTGATGAGACCCAGTACTTC.

The chain links TRBV28 to TRBJ1-1, with D unresolved. Germline-derived CDR1 and CDR2 are MDHEN and SYDVKM. Trimming left V 5 bases short and J 5 bases short, with 18 bases between. CDR3 length: 15 residues. CDR3 sequence: CASSALDRAGTEAFF. CDR3 DNA: TGTGCCAGCAGTGCCCTCGACCGGGCGGGAACTGAAGCTTTCTTT.

The V and J genes are TRBV7-2 and TRBJ1-6; D is possibly TRBD1 (6 bases). Germline CDR1 is SGHTA and CDR2 is FQGNSA. Trimming shortened V by 5 bases and J by 6 bases, and 11 bases separated the two germline ends. The CDR3 runs 14 residues. The CDR3 DNA follows: TGTGCCAGCAGCCCGGACAGCTCTAATTCACCCCTCCACTTT. Translating gives CASSPDSSNSPLHF.

This clonotype was found a few times. This chain uses TRBV6-2 or TRBV6-3 with TRBJ1-1, with no clear D. Deletions cut 5 bases from V and 4 bases from J, with 14 bases between. Germline V gives CDR1 MNHEY, CDR2 SVGEGT. The CDR3 covers 14 residues. The chain's CDR3 is CASSIGRRVTEAFF. The CDR3 DNA is TGTGCCAGCAGTATCGGTCGGCGGGTCACTGAAGCTTTCTTT.

This sequence joins TRBV7-9 and TRBJ2-1; TRBD2 aligns across 8 bases. The J segment lost 4 bases and the V segment lost 6 bases, leaving 11 bases of the junction unmatched. The CDR3 sequence is 16 residues long. Germline V lookup: CDR1 SEHNR, CDR2 FQNEAQ (reference sequence). The CDR3 is CASSPPRLAGYNEQFF. CDR3 coding DNA: TGTGCCAGCAGTCCCCCCCGGCTAGCGGGTTACAATGAGCAGTTCTTC. The entire variable domain, with the rest obtained from reference TRBV7-9 and TRBJ2-1, is as follows: DTGVSQNPRHKITKRGQNVTFRCDPISEHNRLYWYRQTLGQGPEFLTYFQNEAQLEKSRLLSDRFSAERPKGSFSTLEIQRTEQGDSAMYLCASSPPRLAGYNEQFFGPGTRLTVL.

This clonotype was picked up a small number of times. The chain joins TRBV6-1 to TRBJ2-5, with 14 positions matching TRBD2. Per germline, CDR1 MNHNS and CDR2 SASEGT. Germline trimming cut 6 bases from V and 6 bases from J; bases unmatched to any gene: 6. CDR3 length: 15 residues. The CDR3 coding sequence is TGTGCCAGCAGGGGGACTAGCGGGAGAGACCAGACCCAGTACTTC. Encoded protein: CASRGTSGRDQTQYF.